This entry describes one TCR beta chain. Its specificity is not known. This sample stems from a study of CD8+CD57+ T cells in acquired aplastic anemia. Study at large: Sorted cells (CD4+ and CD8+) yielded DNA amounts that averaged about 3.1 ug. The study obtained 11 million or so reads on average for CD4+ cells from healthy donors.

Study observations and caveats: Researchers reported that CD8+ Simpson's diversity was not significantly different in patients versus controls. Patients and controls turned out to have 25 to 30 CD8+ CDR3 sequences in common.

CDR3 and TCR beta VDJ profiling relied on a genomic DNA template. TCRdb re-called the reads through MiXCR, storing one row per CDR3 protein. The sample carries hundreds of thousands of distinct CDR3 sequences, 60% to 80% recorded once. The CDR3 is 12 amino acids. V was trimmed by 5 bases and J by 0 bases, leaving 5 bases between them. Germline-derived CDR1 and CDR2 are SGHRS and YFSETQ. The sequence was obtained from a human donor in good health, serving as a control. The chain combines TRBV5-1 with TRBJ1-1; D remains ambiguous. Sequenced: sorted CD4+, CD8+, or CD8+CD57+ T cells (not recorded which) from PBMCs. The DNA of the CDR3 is TGCGCCAGCAGTGTCCTGAACACTGAAGCTTTCTTT. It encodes CASSVLNTEAFF. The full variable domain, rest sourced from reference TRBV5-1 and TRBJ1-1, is KAGVTQTPRYLIKTRGQQVTLSCSPISGHRSVSWYQQTPGQGLQFLFEYFSETQRNKGNFPGRFSGRQFSNSRSEMNVSTLELGDSALYLCASSVLNTEAFFGQGTRLTVV.